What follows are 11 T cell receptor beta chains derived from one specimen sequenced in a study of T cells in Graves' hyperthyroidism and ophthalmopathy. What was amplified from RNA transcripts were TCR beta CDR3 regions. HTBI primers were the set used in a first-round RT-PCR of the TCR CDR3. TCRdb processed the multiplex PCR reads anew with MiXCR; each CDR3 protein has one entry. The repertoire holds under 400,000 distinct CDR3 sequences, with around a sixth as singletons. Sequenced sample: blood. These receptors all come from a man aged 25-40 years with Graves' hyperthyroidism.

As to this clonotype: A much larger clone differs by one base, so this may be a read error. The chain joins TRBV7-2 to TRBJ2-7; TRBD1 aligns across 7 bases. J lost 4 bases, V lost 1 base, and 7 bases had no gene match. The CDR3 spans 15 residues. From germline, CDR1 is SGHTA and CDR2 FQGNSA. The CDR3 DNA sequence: TGTGCCAGCAGCTTAGTACAGGGGCAGGGGTACGAGCAGTACTTC. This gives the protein CASSLVQGQGYEQYF.

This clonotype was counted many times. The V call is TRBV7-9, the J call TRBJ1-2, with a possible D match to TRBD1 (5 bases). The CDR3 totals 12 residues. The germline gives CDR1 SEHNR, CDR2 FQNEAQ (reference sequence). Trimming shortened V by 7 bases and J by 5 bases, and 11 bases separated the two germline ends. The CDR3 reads CASTFGAYGYTF. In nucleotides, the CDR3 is TGTGCCAGCACCTTTGGGGCTTATGGCTACACCTTC.

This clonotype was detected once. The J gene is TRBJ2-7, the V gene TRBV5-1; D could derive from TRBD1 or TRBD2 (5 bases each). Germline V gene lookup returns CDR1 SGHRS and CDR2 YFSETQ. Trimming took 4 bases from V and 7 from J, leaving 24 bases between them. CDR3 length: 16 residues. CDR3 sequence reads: CASSRLGSGLGDEQYF. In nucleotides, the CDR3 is TGCGCCAGCAGCCGATTAGGTTCCGGGCTGGGGGATGAGCAGTACTTC.

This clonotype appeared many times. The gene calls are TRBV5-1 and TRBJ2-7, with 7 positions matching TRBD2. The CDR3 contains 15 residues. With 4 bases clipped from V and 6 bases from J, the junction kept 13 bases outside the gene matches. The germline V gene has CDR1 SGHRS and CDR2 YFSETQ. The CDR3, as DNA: TGCGCCAGCAGCCTAAGACCGGGGGAGGGTTCCGAGCAGTACTTC. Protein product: CASSLRPGEGSEQYF.

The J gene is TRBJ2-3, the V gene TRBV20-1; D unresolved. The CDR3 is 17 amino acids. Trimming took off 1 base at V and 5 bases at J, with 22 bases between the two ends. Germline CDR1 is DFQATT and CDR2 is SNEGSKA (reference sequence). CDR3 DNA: TGCAGTGCTAGAGCGTCCTTAGCCCGCAGCGTAATAGATACGCAGTATTTT. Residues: CSARASLARSVIDTQYF.

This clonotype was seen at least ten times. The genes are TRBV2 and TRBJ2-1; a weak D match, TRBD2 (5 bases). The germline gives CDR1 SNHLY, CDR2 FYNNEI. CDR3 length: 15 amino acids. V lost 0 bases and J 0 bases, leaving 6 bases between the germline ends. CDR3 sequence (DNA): TGTGCCAGCAGTGAAGCAGGGAGCTCCTACAATGAGCAGTTCTTC. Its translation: CASSEAGSSYNEQFF. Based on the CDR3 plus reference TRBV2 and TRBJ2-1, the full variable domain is EPEVTQTPSHQVTQMGQEVILRCVPISNHLYFYWYRQILGQKVEFLVSFYNNEISEKSEIFDDQFSVERPDGSNFTLKIRSTKLEDSAMYFCASSEAGSSYNEQFFGPGTRLTVL.

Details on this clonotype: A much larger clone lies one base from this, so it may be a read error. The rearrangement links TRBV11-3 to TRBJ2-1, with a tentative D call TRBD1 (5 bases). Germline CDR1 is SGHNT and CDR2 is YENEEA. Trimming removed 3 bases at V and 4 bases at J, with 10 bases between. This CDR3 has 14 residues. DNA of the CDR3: TGTGCCAGCAGCTTTGACAGACAATACAATGAGCAGTTCTTC. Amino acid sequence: CASSFDRQYNEQFF.

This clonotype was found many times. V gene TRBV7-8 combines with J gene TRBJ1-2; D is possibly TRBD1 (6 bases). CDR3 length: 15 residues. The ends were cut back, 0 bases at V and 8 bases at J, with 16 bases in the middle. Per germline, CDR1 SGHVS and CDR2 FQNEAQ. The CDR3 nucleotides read TGTGCCAGCAGCTTAGCAATAAGGGCAGGGGTCGGCTACACCTTC. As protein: CASSLAIRAGVGYTF.

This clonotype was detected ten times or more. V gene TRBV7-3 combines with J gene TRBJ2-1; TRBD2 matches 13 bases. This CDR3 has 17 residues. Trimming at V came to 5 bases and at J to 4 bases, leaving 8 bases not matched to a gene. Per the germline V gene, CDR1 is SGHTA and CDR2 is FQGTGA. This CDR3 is CASSPGLAGRGYNEQFF. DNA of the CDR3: TGTGCCAGCAGCCCGGGACTAGCGGGACGTGGGTACAATGAGCAGTTCTTC.

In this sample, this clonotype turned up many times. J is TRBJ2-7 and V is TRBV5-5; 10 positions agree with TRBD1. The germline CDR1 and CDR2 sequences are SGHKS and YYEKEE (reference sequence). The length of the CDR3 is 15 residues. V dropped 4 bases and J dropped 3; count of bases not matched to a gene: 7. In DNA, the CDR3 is TGTGCCAGCAGCGGATTCAGGACAGGGGGCTACGAGCAGTACTTC. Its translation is CASSGFRTGGYEQYF.

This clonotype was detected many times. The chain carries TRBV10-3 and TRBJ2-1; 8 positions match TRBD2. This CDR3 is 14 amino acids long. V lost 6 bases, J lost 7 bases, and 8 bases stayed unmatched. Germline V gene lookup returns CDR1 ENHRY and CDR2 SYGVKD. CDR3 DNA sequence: TGTGCCATCAGCGACGGGACTAGGAGGAATGAGCAGTTCTTC. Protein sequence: CAISDGTRRNEQFF.